This TCR beta chain was obtained from a study of blood T cell repertoires in COVID-19. Study overall: From the United States, Italy and Spain came samples of acute and convalescent COVID-19. T cells, B-cell-depleted T cells, or PBMCs provided the cDNA or gDNA that served as material.

As processed by the authors: The authors estimated nucleated cell counts from reference gene primer amplification. Measured with immunoSEQ multiplex PCR; TCRdb has only the in-frame clones, and not every one. V and J calls and clone size are as listed in that table; D and trimming were resolved from the DNA. The table shows about 140,000 clones, with less than 80% occurring only once. This clone occurred once. V shed 3 bases and J shed 8 bases, with 10 bases lying between them. CDR3 length equals 13 residues. The germline V gene has CDR1 MNHEY and CDR2 SMNVEV (reference sequence). The origin of this receptor is a man aged 55 to 69 with acute or convalescent COVID-19. J is TRBJ1-4 and V is TRBV27; D is unresolved. Sample: peripheral blood. The CDR3 DNA is TGTGCCAGCAGTTTCCGCGGGCAGGAAAAACTGTTTTTT. Its translation: CASSFRGQEKLFF.